The 21 T cell receptor beta chains reported below all come from one sample, sequenced in a study of blood T cell repertoires in COVID-19. Repertoires were generated with immunoSEQ multiplex PCR, while TCRdb's copy carries only in-frame clones and drops some. The sample has 160,000 or so clones; about 83% are singletons. The sequenced sample consisted of peripheral blood. Source of these receptors: a woman aged 80 or over with acute or convalescent COVID-19.

The CDR3 DNA follows: TGTGCCAGCAGTTTCCCTCCGGGACAGGGGGCGCAGGGCTACACCTTC. Translating it yields CASSFPPGQGAQGYTF. V usage is TRBV28 and J usage is TRBJ1-2, with 12 bases aligning to TRBD1. The CDR3 is made up of 16 amino acids. The V and J ends lost 3 bases and 8 bases, in that order; junction bases with no gene match: 10. Germline V lookup: CDR1 MDHEN, CDR2 SYDVKM.

This clone has just a few counts. The V and J genes are TRBV11-2 and TRBJ2-5, with 10 bases aligning to TRBD2. The CDR3 covers 15 residues. V was clipped by 6 bases and J by 7 bases; unmatched bases: 11. CDR1 is SGHAT, CDR2 FQNNGV, per germline. CDR3 region: CASRSLAGAGGTQYF. CDR3 bases: TGTGCCAGCAGGTCGCTAGCGGGAGCCGGGGGGACCCAGTACTTC.

This chain uses TRBV10-1 with TRBJ1-2; TRBD1 matches at 8 bases. V was pared by 3 bases and J by 8 bases, with 14 bases of the junction left unmatched. Germline V gives CDR1 WNHNN, CDR2 SYGVQD (reference sequence). This CDR3 region has 16 residues. The CDR3 protein is CASSEGQGTSFRGYTF. The CDR3 DNA reads TGCGCCAGCAGTGAAGGACAGGGAACCAGCTTTCGAGGCTACACCTTC.

The rearrangement joins TRBV3-1 (or the pseudogene TRBV3-2) to TRBJ2-7, with TRBD1 identical over 10 bases. Germline V CDR1 and CDR2: LGHDT, YNNKEL (reference sequence). The CDR3 spans 15 residues. With 4 bases clipped from V and 3 bases from J, the junction kept 6 bases outside the gene matches. DNA of the CDR3: TGTGCCAGCAGCCCTAGGGACAGGGGCGGCTACGAGCAGTACTTC. This translates into CASSPRDRGGYEQYF.

The V gene is TRBV6-2 or TRBV6-3, the J gene TRBJ2-7; no firm D call. Germline-derived CDR1 and CDR2 are MNHEY and SVGEGT. The ends were cut back, 6 bases at V and 6 bases at J, with 12 bases in the middle. CDR3 length equals 12 residues. CDR3 protein: CASSRELREQYF. The CDR3 nucleotides read TGTGCCAGCAGCCGAGAACTACGCGAGCAGTACTTC.

J is TRBJ2-7 and V is TRBV27; possible D gene TRBD2, 6 bases. Per the germline V gene, CDR1 is MNHEY and CDR2 is SMNVEV (reference sequence). The CDR3 covers 15 residues. The ends were cut back, 5 bases at V and 2 bases at J, with 16 bases in the middle. CDR3 loop: CASSPLEGLTYEQYF. The CDR3 DNA follows: TGTGCCAGCAGTCCCTTGGAGGGACTGACCTACGAGCAGTACTTC.

The gene calls are TRBV4-1 and TRBJ2-7; TRBD2 agrees at 10 bases. Trimming took 1 base from V and 3 from J; bases not matched to a gene: 3. The germline V gene encodes CDR1 MGHRA and CDR2 YSYEKL. This CDR3 has 15 amino acids. In DNA, the CDR3 is TGCGCCAGCAGCCAAGCAAGCGGGAGGGGCTACGAGCAGTACTTC. Translating gives CASSQASGRGYEQYF.

The J gene is TRBJ1-5, the V gene TRBV27; no clear D gene. Germline V gene sequence: CDR1 MNHEY, CDR2 SMNVEV (reference sequence). CDR3 size: 14 residues. Trimming left V 6 bases short and J 6 bases short, with 15 bases between. The CDR3 DNA is TGTGCCAGCAGGCGAGCGGGGTCGGGTCAGCCCCAGCATTTT. This gives the protein CASRRAGSGQPQHF.

V and J are TRBV2 and TRBJ2-1, with 10 nucleotides matching TRBD2. V trimming: 2 bases; J trimming: 3 bases; junction bases outside the gene matches: 4. The CDR3 totals 16 residues. Germline CDR1 SNHLY, CDR2 FYNNEI. In nucleotides, the CDR3 is TGTGCCAGCAGTGAATGGGCTAGCGGGGGCTACAATGAGCAGTTCTTC. Its protein product is CASSEWASGGYNEQFF. Full variable domain (outside the CDR3, taken from reference TRBV2 and TRBJ2-1): EPEVTQTPSHQVTQMGQEVILRCVPISNHLYFYWYRQILGQKVEFLVSFYNNEISEKSEIFDDQFSVERPDGSNFTLKIRSTKLEDSAMYFCASSEWASGGYNEQFFGPGTRLTVL.

The genes are TRBV3-1 (or the pseudogene TRBV3-2) and TRBJ2-7; TRBD2 matches 10 bases. V gave up 4 bases and J gave up 4 bases; unmatched junction bases: 7. Germline V gene lookup returns CDR1 LGHDT and CDR2 YNNKEL (reference sequence). The CDR3 length is 15 residues. CDR3 residues: CASSRLTSGDYEQYF. The CDR3 region has the DNA TGTGCCAGCAGCCGGCTTACTAGCGGGGATTACGAGCAGTACTTC.

V is TRBV5-6 and J is TRBJ2-1; a weak D match, TRBD2 (5 bases). V lost 4 bases and J lost 3, with 17 bases in between. The CDR3 consists of 16 residues. Germline V gene lookup returns CDR1 SGHDT and CDR2 YYEEEE. DNA for the CDR3: TGTGCCAGCAGCCGGGTAAGGGTGGCGGGCTACAATGAGCAGTTCTTC. This translates into CASSRVRVAGYNEQFF.

The chain employs TRBV3-1 (or the pseudogene TRBV3-2) and TRBJ2-3, with TRBD1 matching 7 bases. The ends lost 3 bases at V and 13 bases at J; junction bases unmatched: 10. CDR1 is LGHDT, CDR2 YNNKEL, per germline (reference sequence). CDR3 size: 13 residues. The CDR3: CASSHSLQGEEYF. The CDR3 region has the DNA TGTGCCAGCAGCCACTCCCTCCAGGGGGAAGAGTATTTT.

The gene calls are TRBV10-1 and TRBJ2-1, with 8 bases identical to TRBD2. CDR1 is WNHNN and CDR2 is SYGVQD in the germline V gene (reference sequence). CDR3 length: 16 amino acids. Trimming removed 5 bases from V and 1 base from J; junction bases left unmatched: 7. The chain's CDR3 is CASSRTSGASYNEQFF. The CDR3 DNA reads TGCGCCAGCAGTAGAACTAGCGGCGCATCCTACAATGAGCAGTTCTTC.

This clone was seen a single time. This chain joins TRBV10-1 and TRBJ1-2; D ambiguous. V lost 3 bases and J 3 bases, leaving 8 bases between the germline ends. This CDR3 is built from 13 residues. Germline V gene data show CDR1 as WNHNN and CDR2 as SYGVQD (reference sequence). The CDR3 sequence: CASSDREDYGYTF. Written as DNA, the CDR3 is TGCGCCAGCAGTGATAGGGAGGACTATGGCTACACCTTC.

V gene TRBV29-1 combines with J gene TRBJ2-1; D may be TRBD2 (5 bases). The CDR3 length is 16 residues. Germline V gene sequence: CDR1 SQVTM, CDR2 ANQGSEA. With 0 bases removed from V and 10 bases from J, the gap between germline ends came to 22 bases. In DNA, the CDR3 is TGCAGCGTTGAAGAGTGGGTAGCGACCGGAGGAGGAGAGCAGTTCTTC. Amino acids: CSVEEWVATGGGEQFF.

The chain couples TRBV10-3 to TRBJ1-5; D is ambiguous. The CDR3 totals 13 residues. The germline V and J ends were trimmed by 3 bases and 6 bases, with 9 bases remaining between them. CDR1 and CDR2 (germline): ENHRY, SYGVKD. The CDR3 DNA sequence: TGTGCCATCAGTGACGGGTTTGGTCAGCCCCAGCATTTT. Encoded protein: CAISDGFGQPQHF.

This rearrangement joins TRBV7-2 to TRBJ2-1; tentatively, D is TRBD2 (5 bases). CDR3 length equals 14 residues. The germline V gene encodes CDR1 SGHTA and CDR2 FQGNSA. V was cut by 5 bases and J by 5 bases, with 13 bases left in between. CDR3 sequence (DNA): TGTGCCAGCAGCGGCGGCCCTAGCAACAATGAGCAGTTCTTC. It encodes CASSGGPSNNEQFF. Supplemented by reference TRBV7-2 and TRBJ2-1, the full variable domain reads GAGVSQSPSNKVTEKGKDVELRCDPISGHTALYWYRQSLGQGLEFLIYFQGNSAPDKSGLPSDRFSAERTGGSVSTLTIQRTQQEDSAVYLCASSGGPSNNEQFFGPGTRLTVL.

The rearrangement uses TRBV5-6 and TRBJ1-1; D possibly corresponds to TRBD1 (6 bases). The length of the CDR3 is 14 residues. V was shortened by 6 bases and J by 0 bases, with 12 bases between the two germline ends. Germline V gene data show CDR1 as SGHDT and CDR2 as YYEEEE. CDR3 protein: CASNLQGMNTEAFF. CDR3 coding DNA: TGTGCCAGCAACCTACAGGGCATGAACACTGAAGCTTTCTTT. Based on the CDR3 plus reference TRBV5-6 and TRBJ1-1, the full variable domain is DAGVTQSPTHLIKTRGQQVTLRCSPKSGHDTVSWYQQALGQGPQFIFQYYEEEERQRGNFPDRFSGHQFPNYSSELNVNALLLGDSALYLCASNLQGMNTEAFFGQGTRLTVV.

This clone was detected a few times. This chain links TRBV2 with TRBJ2-2; tentatively, D is TRBD1 (5 bases). Per germline, CDR1 SNHLY and CDR2 FYNNEI. The CDR3 is 14 residues long. V was shortened by 4 bases and J by 0 bases, with 6 bases between the two germline ends. CDR3 sequence (DNA): TGTGCCAGCAGTGGCAGGGCGAACACCGGGGAGCTGTTTTTT. This translates into CASSGRANTGELFF.

With regard to this clone: At one boundary the junction diverges from the germline segment, which might be a read error. The chain carries TRBV11-2 and TRBJ1-2; 7 bases match TRBD1. This CDR3 contains 16 residues. Germline V gene lookup returns CDR1 SGHAT and CDR2 FQNNGV. The CDR3: CATSMFRTGGWNGYTF. The DNA for the CDR3 is TGTGCCACCAGCATGTTTAGGACAGGAGGTTGGAATGGCTACACCTTC.

CDR3 nucleotides: TGTGCCAGCAGCTTGGGGACAGGGGCCTACGAGCAGTACTTC. Translating gives CASSLGTGAYEQYF. This rearrangement joins TRBV11-3 to TRBJ2-7, with TRBD1 matching 10 bases. Germline trimming cut 3 bases from V and 2 bases from J; bases unmatched to any gene: 1. Germline V CDR1 and CDR2: SGHNT, YENEEA. The length of the CDR3 is 14 residues.